A selection of T cell receptor beta chains follows, all from one sample in a study of cytomegalovirus exposure and HLA in healthy donors. The protocol was immunoSEQ multiplex PCR, while the TCRdb copy is restricted to in-frame clones and leaves out a portion. Among 150,000 to 170,000 clones listed, 65% to 90% were seen once. Sequenced material: PBMCs. These receptors were collected from a man aged 18 to 30 in good health and CMV-seropositive. CDR3s include the opening cysteine and the closing phenylalanine or tryptophan. Each record gives: clone size, D gene, V gene, J gene, CDR3 length, CDR3 DNA, CDR3 protein. D genes are given only for firm matches. Expanded clones are given a class, and other clones once, few, many or no size at all.

clone size: -
D gene: TRBD2
V gene: TRBV5-6
J gene: TRBJ2-1
CDR3 length: 15
CDR3 DNA: TGTGCCAGCAGCCGACCCGACTTCGGGGGGGACGAGCAGTTCTTC
CDR3 protein: CASSRPDFGGDEQFF

clone size: -
D gene: TRBD1
V gene: TRBV5-6
J gene: TRBJ1-4
CDR3 length: 15
CDR3 DNA: TGTGCCAGCAGCTTGGCGGACAGGGCGGTTGAAAAACTGTTTTTT
CDR3 protein: CASSLADRAVEKLFF

clone size: -
D gene: -
V gene: TRBV6-6
J gene: TRBJ1-2
CDR3 length: 14
CDR3 DNA: TGTGCCAGCAGTTTATCGAGGCAGAACTATGGCTACACCTTC
CDR3 protein: CASSLSRQNYGYTF

clone size: -
D gene: -
V gene: TRBV7-2
J gene: TRBJ2-2
CDR3 length: 14
CDR3 DNA: TGTGCCAGCAGCTTACAGGGAAGGACCGGGGAGCTGTTTTTT
CDR3 protein: CASSLQGRTGELFF

clone size: -
D gene: TRBD1
V gene: TRBV29-1
J gene: TRBJ1-1
CDR3 length: 15
CDR3 DNA: TGCAGCGTTGAAGATCGAGCAGGGGGCTTCACTGAAGCTTTCTTT
CDR3 protein: CSVEDRAGGFTEAFF

clone size: -
D gene: TRBD1
V gene: TRBV7-2
J gene: TRBJ1-4
CDR3 length: 15
CDR3 DNA: TGTGCCAGCAGCTTAACCGGGACAGGGGTTGAAAAACTGTTTTTT
CDR3 protein: CASSLTGTGVEKLFF

clone size: -
D gene: TRBD1
V gene: TRBV5-1
J gene: TRBJ1-2
CDR3 length: 15
CDR3 DNA: TGCGCCAGCAGCTTGGGGGACAGGAAAACCTATGGCTACACCTTC
CDR3 protein: CASSLGDRKTYGYTF

clone size: -
D gene: -
V gene: TRBV4-3
J gene: TRBJ2-2
CDR3 length: 14
CDR3 DNA: TGCGCCAGCAGCCAAGAACGGGGAGCCGGGGAGCTGTTTTTT
CDR3 protein: CASSQERGAGELFF

clone size: -
D gene: TRBD2
V gene: TRBV27
J gene: TRBJ2-1
CDR3 length: 15
CDR3 DNA: TGTGCCAGCAGGGTAGCGGGGGGGTTTTACAATGAGCAGTTCTTC
CDR3 protein: CASRVAGGFYNEQFF

clone size: few
D gene: TRBD1
V gene: TRBV6-1
J gene: TRBJ2-5
CDR3 length: 16
CDR3 DNA: TGTGCCAGCAGTGCCCTACCGGGACAGGGGGCGGAGACCCAGTACTTC
CDR3 protein: CASSALPGQGAETQYF

clone size: -
D gene: TRBD2
V gene: TRBV6-4
J gene: TRBJ2-1
CDR3 length: 15
CDR3 DNA: TGTGCCAGCAGTGAGACTAGCGGGGCCTACAATGAGCAGTTCTTC
CDR3 protein: CASSETSGAYNEQFF

clone size: -
D gene: TRBD1
V gene: TRBV18
J gene: TRBJ2-5
CDR3 length: 12
CDR3 DNA: TGTGCCAGCTCGACAGGGGGAGAGACCCAGTACTTC
CDR3 protein: CASSTGGETQYF

clone size: once
D gene: TRBD2
V gene: TRBV11-2
J gene: TRBJ2-7
CDR3 length: 15
CDR3 DNA: TGTGCCAGCAGCACCGGACTAGCGGGCGGCTACGAGCAGTACTTC
CDR3 protein: CASSTGLAGGYEQYF

clone size: -
D gene: TRBD1
V gene: TRBV9
J gene: TRBJ1-6
CDR3 length: 14
CDR3 DNA: TGTGCCAGCAGCGCGGACAGGGTAAATTCACCCCTCCACTTT
CDR3 protein: CASSADRVNSPLHF

clone size: -
D gene: TRBD1
V gene: TRBV28
J gene: TRBJ1-3
CDR3 length: 14
CDR3 DNA: TGTGCCAGCCACACGGGACAGGTTAAAGGCACCATATATTTT
CDR3 protein: CASHTGQVKGTIYF

clone size: -
D gene: TRBD1
V gene: TRBV7-2
J gene: TRBJ1-1
CDR3 length: 18
CDR3 DNA: TGTGCCAGCAGCTTAGCGGGGGACAGGGTCCTGAGGAACACTGAAGCTTTCTTT
CDR3 protein: CASSLAGDRVLRNTEAFF

clone size: -
D gene: TRBD2
V gene: TRBV6-1
J gene: TRBJ2-1
CDR3 length: 15
CDR3 DNA: TGTGCCAGCACTTCTAGCGGGGACTCTTACAATGAGCAGTTCTTC
CDR3 protein: CASTSSGDSYNEQFF

clone size: -
D gene: -
V gene: TRBV4-2
J gene: TRBJ2-6
CDR3 length: 16
CDR3 DNA: TGTGCCAGCAGCCAAGTCGCCGGCTCTGGGGCCAACGTCCTGACTTTC
CDR3 protein: CASSQVAGSGANVLTF

clone size: -
D gene: -
V gene: TRBV11-1
J gene: TRBJ2-7
CDR3 length: 11
CDR3 DNA: TGTGCCAGCAGCTTAAGGGGGGAGCAGTACTTC
CDR3 protein: CASSLRGEQYF

clone size: many
D gene: TRBD2
V gene: TRBV6-1
J gene: TRBJ2-1
CDR3 length: 15
CDR3 DNA: TGTGCCAGCAGTGAAGGAGCGGGAGGGCCCAATGAGCAGTTCTTC
CDR3 protein: CASSEGAGGPNEQFF

clone size: -
D gene: -
V gene: TRBV7-2
J gene: TRBJ1-5
CDR3 length: 14
CDR3 DNA: TGTGCCAGCAGTCAACAGGGTACAAATCAGCCCCAGCATTTT
CDR3 protein: CASSQQGTNQPQHF

clone size: -
D gene: -
V gene: TRBV6-5
J gene: TRBJ1-1
CDR3 length: 13
CDR3 DNA: TGTGCCAGCAGTTACAGGGGGAACACTGAAGCTTTCTTT
CDR3 protein: CASSYRGNTEAFF